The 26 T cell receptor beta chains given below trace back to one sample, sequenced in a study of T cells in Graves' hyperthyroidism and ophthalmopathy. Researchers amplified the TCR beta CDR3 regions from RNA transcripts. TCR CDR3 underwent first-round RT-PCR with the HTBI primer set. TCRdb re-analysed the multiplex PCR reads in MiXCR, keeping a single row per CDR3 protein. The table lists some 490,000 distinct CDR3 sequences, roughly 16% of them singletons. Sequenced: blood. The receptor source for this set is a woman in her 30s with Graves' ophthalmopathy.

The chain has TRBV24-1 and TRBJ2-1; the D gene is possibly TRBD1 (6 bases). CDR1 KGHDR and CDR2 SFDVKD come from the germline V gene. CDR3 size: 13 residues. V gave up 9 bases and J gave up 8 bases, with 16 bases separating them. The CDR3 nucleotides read TGTGCCACCCCCCCCGGACAGCACGATGAGCAGTTCTTC. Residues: CATPPGQHDEQFF.

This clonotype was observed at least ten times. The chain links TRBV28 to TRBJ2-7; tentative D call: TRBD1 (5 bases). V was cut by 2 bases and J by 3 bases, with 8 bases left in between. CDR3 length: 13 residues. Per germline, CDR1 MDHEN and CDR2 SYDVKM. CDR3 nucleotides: TGTGCCAGCAGTTTACCAGGGAACTACGAGCAGTACTTC. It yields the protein CASSLPGNYEQYF.

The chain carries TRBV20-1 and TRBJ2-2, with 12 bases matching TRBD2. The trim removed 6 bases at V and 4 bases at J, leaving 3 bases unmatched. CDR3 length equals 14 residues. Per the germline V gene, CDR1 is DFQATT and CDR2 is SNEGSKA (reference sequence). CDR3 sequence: CSAWTSGTTGELFF. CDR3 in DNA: TGCAGTGCCTGGACTAGCGGGACCACCGGGGAGCTGTTTTTT.

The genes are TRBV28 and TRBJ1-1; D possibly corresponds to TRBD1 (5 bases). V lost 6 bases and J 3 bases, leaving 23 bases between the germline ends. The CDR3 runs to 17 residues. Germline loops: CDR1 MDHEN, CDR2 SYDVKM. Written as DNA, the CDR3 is TGTGCCAGCAGACGATTTAGGGACCCGACCCCGTACACTGAAGCTTTCTTT. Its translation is CASRRFRDPTPYTEAFF.

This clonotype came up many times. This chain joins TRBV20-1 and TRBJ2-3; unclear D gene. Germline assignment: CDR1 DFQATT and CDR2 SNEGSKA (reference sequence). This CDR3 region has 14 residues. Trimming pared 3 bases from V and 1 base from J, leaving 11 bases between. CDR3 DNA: TGCAGTGCTAGTCACGGCGTCGGCACAGATACGCAGTATTTT. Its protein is CSASHGVGTDTQYF.

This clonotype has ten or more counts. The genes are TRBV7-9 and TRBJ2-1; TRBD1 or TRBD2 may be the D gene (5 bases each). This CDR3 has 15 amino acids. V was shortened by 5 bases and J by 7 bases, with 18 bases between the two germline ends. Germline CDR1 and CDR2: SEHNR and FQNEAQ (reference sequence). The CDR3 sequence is CASSLQPGPRNEQFF. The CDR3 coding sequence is TGTGCCAGCAGCCTCCAGCCGGGACCCCGGAATGAGCAGTTCTTC.

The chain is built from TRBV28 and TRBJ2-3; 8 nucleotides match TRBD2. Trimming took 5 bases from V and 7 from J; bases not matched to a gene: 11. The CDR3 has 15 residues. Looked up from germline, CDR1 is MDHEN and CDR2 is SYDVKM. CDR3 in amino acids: CASSPTSAGVYTQYF. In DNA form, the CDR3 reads TGTGCCAGCAGTCCGACTAGCGCGGGAGTGTATACGCAGTATTTT.

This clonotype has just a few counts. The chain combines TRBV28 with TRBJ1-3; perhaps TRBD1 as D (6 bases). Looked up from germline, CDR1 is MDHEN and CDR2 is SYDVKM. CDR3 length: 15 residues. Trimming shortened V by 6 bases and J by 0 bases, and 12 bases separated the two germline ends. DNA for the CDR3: TGTGCCAGCAGACAGGGAATATACTCTGGAAACACCATATATTTT. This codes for CASRQGIYSGNTIYF.

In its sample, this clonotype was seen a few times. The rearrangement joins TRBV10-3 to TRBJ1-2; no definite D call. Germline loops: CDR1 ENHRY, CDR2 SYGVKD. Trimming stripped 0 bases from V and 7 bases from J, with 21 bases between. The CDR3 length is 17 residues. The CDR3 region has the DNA TGTGCCATCAGTGAGTCGATTTCAGGTAGCCAGACCCCTGGCTACACCTTC. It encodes CAISESISGSQTPGYTF.

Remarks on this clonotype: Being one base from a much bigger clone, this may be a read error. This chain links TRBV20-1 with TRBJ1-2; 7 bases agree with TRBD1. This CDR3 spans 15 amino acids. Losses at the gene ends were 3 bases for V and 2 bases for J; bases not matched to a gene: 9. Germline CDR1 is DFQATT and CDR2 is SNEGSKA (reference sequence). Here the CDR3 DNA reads TGCAGTGCTAGCTTTCCGGACAGGACAAACTATGGCTACACCTTC. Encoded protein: CSASFPDRTNYGYTF.

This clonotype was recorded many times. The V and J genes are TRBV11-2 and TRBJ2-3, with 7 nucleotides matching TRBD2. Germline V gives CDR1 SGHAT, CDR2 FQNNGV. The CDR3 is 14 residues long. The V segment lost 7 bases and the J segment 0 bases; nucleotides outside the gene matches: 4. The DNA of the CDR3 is TGTGCCAGCAAGGGACTAACTAGCACAGATACGCAGTATTTT. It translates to CASKGLTSTDTQYF.

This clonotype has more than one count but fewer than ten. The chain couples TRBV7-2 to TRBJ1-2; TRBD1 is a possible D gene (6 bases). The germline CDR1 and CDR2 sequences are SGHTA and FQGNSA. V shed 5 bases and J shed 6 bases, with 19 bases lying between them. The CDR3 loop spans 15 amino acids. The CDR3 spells CASSPPAPGANGYTF. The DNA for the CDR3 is TGTGCCAGCAGCCCACCGGCGCCGGGGGCGAATGGCTACACCTTC.

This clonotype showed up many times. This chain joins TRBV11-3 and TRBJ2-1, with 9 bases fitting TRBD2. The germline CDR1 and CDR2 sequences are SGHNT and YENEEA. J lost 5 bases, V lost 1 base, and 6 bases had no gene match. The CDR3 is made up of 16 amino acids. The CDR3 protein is CASSLALAGLNNEQFF. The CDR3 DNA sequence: TGTGCCAGCAGCTTAGCCCTAGCGGGGCTAAACAATGAGCAGTTCTTC.

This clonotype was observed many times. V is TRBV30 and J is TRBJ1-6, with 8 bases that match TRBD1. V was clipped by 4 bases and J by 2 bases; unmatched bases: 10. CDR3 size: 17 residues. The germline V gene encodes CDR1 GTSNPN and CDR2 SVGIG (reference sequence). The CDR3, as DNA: TGTGCCTGGAACACACCGGGGACAGGTGCCTATAATTCACCCCTCCACTTT. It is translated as CAWNTPGTGAYNSPLHF. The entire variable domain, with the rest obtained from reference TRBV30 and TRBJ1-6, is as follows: SQTIHQWPATLVQPVGSPLSLECTVEGTSNPNLYWYRQAAGRGLQLLFYSVGIGQISSEVPQNLSASRPQDRQFILSSKKLLLSDSGFYLCAWNTPGTGAYNSPLHFGNGTRLTVT.

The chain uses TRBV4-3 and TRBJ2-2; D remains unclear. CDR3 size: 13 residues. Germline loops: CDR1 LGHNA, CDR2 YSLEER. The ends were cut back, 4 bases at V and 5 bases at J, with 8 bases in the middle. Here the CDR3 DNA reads TGCGCCAGCAGCCCGGTTAGAACCGGGGAGCTGTTTTTT. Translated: CASSPVRTGELFF.

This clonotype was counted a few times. CDR3 residues: CASSIAESSYNEQFF. CDR3 DNA: TGTGCCAGTAGTATAGCAGAGTCCTCCTACAATGAGCAGTTCTTC. This sequence joins TRBV19 and TRBJ2-1; the D is unclear. Trimming took 1 base from V and 0 from J, leaving 7 bases between them. The CDR3 is made up of 15 amino acids. Per germline, CDR1 LNHDA and CDR2 SQIVND (reference sequence).

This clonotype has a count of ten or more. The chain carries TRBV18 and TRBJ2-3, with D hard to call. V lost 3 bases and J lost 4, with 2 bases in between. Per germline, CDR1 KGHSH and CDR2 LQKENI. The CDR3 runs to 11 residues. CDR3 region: CASSPSDTQYF. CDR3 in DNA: TGTGCCAGCTCACCCTCAGATACGCAGTATTTT.

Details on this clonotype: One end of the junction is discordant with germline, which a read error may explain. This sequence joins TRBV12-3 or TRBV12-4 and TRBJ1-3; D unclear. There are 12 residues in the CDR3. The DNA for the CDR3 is TGTGCCAGCACCTTATCTGGAAACACCATACATTTT. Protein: CASTLSGNTIHF.

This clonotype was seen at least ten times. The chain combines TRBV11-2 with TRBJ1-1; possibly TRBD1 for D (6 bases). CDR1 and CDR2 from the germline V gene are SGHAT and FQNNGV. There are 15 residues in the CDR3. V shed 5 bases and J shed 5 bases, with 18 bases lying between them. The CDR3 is CASSMRTARITEAFF. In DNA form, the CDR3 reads TGTGCCAGCAGCATGCGGACAGCTAGAATTACTGAAGCTTTCTTT.

The chain's CDR3 is CASSQVPGGFASSYEQYF. The CDR3 coding sequence is TGTGCCAGCAGCCAAGTCCCAGGGGGGTTCGCCAGCTCCTACGAGCAGTACTTC. The V call is TRBV3-1, the J call TRBJ2-7; D possibly corresponds to TRBD1 (7 bases). Trimming removed 1 base at V and 0 bases at J, with 19 bases between. From germline, CDR1 is LGHDT and CDR2 YNNKEL (reference sequence). The CDR3 runs 18 residues.

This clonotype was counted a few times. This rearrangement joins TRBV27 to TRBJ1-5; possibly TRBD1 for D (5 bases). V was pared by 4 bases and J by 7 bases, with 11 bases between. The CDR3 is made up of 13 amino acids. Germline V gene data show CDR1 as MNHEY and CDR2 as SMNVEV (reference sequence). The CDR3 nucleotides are TGTGCCAGCAGTTCCGTGGGGCGGCAGCCCCAGCATTTT. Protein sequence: CASSSVGRQPQHF.

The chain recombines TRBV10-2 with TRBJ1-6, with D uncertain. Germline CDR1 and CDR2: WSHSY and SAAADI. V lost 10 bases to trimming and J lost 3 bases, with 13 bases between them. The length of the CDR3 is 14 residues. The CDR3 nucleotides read TGCGCCACTCGGGGTGGAAACTATAATTCACCCCTCCACTTT. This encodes CATRGGNYNSPLHF.

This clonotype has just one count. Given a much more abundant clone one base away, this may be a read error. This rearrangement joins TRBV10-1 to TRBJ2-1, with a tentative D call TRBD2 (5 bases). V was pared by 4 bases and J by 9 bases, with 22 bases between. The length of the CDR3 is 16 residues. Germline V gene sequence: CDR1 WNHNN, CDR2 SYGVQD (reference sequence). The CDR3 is CASSGPGLLGGGEQFF. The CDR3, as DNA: TGCGCCAGCAGTGGCCCTGGACTGCTGGGTGGCGGTGAGCAGTTCTTC.

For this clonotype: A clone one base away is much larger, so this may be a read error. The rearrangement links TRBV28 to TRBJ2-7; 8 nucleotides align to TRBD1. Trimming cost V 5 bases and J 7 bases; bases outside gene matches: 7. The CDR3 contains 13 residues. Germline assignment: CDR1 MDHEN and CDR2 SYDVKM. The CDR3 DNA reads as TGTGCCAGCAGTACTAGGACAGGGTCTGAGCAGTACTTC. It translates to CASSTRTGSEQYF.

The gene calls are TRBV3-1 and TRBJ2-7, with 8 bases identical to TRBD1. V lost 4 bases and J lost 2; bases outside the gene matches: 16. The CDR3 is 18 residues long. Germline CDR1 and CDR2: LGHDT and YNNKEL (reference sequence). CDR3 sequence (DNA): TGTGCCAGCAGCCTAAGAATGGTAGGACAGGGATCGCCCTACGAGCAGTACTTC. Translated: CASSLRMVGQGSPYEQYF.

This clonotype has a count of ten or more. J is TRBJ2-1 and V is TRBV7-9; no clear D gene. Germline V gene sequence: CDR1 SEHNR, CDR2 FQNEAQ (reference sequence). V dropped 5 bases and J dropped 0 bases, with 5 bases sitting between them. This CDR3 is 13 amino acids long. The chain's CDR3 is CASSPVSYNEQFF. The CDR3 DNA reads TGTGCCAGCAGCCCCGTCTCCTACAATGAGCAGTTCTTC. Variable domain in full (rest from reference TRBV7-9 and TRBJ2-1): DTGVSQNPRHKITKRGQNVTFRCDPISEHNRLYWYRQTLGQGPEFLTYFQNEAQLEKSRLLSDRFSAERPKGSFSTLEIQRTEQGDSAMYLCASSPVSYNEQFFGPGTRLTVL.